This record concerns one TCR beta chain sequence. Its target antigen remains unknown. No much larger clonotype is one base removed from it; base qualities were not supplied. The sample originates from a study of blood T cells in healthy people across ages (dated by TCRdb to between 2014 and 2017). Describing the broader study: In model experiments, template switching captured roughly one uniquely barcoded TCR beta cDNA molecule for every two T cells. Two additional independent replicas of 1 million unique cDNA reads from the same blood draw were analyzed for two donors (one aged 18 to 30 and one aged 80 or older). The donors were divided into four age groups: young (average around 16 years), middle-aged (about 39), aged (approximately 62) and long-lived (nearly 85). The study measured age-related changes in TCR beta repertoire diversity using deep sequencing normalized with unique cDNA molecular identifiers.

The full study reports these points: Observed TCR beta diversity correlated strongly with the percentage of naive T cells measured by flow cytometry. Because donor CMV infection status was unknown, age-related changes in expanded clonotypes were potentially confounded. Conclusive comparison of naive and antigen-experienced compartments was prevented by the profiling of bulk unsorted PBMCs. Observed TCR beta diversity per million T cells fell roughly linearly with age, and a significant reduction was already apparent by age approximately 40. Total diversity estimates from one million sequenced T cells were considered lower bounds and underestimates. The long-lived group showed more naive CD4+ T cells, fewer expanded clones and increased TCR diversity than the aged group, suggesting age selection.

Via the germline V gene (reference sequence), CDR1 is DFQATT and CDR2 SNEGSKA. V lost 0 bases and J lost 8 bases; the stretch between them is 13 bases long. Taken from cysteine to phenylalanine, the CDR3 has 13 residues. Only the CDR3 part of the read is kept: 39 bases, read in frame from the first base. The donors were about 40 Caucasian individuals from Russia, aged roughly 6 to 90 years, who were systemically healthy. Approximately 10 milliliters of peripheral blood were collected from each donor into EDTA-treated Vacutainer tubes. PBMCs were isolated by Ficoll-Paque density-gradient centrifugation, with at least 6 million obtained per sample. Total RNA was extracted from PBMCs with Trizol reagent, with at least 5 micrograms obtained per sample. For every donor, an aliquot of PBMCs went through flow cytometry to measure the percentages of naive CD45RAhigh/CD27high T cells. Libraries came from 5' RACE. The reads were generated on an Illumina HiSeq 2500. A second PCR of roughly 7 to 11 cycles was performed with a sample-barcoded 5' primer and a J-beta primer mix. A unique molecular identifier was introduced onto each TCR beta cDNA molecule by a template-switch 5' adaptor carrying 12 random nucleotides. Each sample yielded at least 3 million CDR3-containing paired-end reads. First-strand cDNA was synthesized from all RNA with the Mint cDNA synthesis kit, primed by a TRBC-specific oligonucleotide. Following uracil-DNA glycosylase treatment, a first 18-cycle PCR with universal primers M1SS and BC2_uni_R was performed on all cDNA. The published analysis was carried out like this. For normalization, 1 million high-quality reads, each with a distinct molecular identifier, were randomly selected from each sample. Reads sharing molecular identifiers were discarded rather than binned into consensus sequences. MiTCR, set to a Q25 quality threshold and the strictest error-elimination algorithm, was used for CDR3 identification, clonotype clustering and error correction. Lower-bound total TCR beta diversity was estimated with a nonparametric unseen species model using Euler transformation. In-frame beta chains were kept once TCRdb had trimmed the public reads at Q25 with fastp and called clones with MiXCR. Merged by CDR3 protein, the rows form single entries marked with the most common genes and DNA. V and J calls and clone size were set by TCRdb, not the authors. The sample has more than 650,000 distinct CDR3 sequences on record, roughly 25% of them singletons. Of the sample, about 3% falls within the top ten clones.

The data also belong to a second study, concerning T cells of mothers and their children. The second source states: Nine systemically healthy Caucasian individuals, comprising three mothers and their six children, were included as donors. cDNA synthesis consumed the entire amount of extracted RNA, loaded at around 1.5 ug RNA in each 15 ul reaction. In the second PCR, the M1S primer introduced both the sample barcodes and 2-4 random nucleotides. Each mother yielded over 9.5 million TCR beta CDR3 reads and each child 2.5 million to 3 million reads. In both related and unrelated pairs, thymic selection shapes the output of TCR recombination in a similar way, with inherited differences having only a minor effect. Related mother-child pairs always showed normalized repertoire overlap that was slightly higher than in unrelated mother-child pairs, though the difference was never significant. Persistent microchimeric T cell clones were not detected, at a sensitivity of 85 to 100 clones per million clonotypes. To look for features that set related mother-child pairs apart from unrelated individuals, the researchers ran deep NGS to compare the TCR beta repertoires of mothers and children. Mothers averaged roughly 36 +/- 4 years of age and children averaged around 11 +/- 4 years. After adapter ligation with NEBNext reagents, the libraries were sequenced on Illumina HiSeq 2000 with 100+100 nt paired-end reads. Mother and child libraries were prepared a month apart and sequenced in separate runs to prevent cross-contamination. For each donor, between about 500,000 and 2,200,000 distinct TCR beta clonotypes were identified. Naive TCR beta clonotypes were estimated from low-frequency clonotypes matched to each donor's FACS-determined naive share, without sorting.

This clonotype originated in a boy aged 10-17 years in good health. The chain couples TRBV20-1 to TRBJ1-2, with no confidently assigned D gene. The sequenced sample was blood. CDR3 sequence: CSARDPNKGGYTF. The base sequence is TGCAGTGCTAGAGATCCGAATAAGGGAGGCTACACCTTC.